This T cell receptor (beta chain) was found in a study of blood T cell repertoires in COVID-19. Assay: immunoSEQ multiplex PCR; the TCRdb copy retains only in-frame clones and omits some. The sample includes 250,000 to 350,000 clones, around 90% seen only once; the top ten take approximately 9%. This CDR3 has 17 residues. CDR1 and CDR2 from the germline V gene are MGHRA and YSYEKL. V trimming: 0 bases; J trimming: 2 bases; junction bases outside the gene matches: 5. The chain employs TRBV4-1 and TRBJ2-2; 8 nucleotides agree with TRBD1. This clonotype originated in a woman aged 18-29 years who had recovered from COVID-19. Input material: PBMCs or T cells enriched from blood (not recorded which). CDR3 sequence (DNA): TGCGCCAGCAGCCAAGAATTAACAGGGGGTAACACCGGGGAGCTGTTTTTT. The encoded protein is CASSQELTGGNTGELFF.